These T cell receptor beta chains were read from a single sample in a study of T-cell memory formation after mild COVID-19. One entry per CDR3 protein, called by TCRdb with MiXCR from the 5' RACE reads. Of approximately 88,000 distinct CDR3 sequences detected, 25% appear once; the ten largest clones hold about 40%. What was sequenced was PBMCs or a T cell subset sorted from them (not recorded which). The source is a man between 18 and 35 years old who had mild COVID-19 (a few samples of this study predate the infection). Cell type and time point are not known. Both conserved end residues are part of each CDR3. D genes are given only for firm matches. Expanded clones are given a class, and other clones once, few, many or no size at all.

j_call clone_size v_call d_call cdr3_nt cdr3_aa
TRBJ2-5 few TRBV6-1 NA TGTGCCAGCGGGTCGGTTGTGACCCAGTACTTC CASGSVVTQYF
TRBJ2-5 few TRBV5-6 TRBD2 TGTGCCAGCAGCTCGCTAGCGGGGGGCCAAGAGACCCAGTACTTC CASSSLAGGQETQYF
TRBJ2-2 NA TRBV27 NA TGTGCCAGCAGTGTGGGGAACACCGGGGAGCTGTTTTTT CASSVGNTGELFF
TRBJ2-5 few TRBV4-1 TRBD1 TGCGCCAGCAGCCAAGACGATTTTGACAGGGTGGACTTC CASSQDDFDRVDF
TRBJ2-3 few TRBV13 NA TGTGCCAGCAGCCGCTCTGGGGATACGCAGTATTTT CASSRSGDTQYF
TRBJ1-2 few TRBV4-1 NA TGCGCCAGCAGCCTTGGGACAACCGGGAACTATGGCTACACCTTC CASSLGTTGNYGYTF
TRBJ2-4 few TRBV7-6 TRBD2 TGTGCCAGCAGCTACGGACTAGCGGGGAAAAACATTCAGTACTTC CASSYGLAGKNIQYF
TRBJ1-2 few TRBV7-9 NA TGTGCCAGCAGCTTGGAGGGGTGGAATTATGGCTACACCTTC CASSLEGWNYGYTF
TRBJ2-7 few TRBV25-1 NA TGTGCCAGCACGGCAGATTCCTACGAGCAGTACTTC CASTADSYEQYF
TRBJ2-5 NA TRBV7-2 TRBD2 TGTGCCAGCAGCACCGGGACTAGCGTTTGGGGAGAGACCCAGTACTTC CASSTGTSVWGETQYF
TRBJ2-1 few TRBV5-4 TRBD2 TGTGCCAGCAGCTTGGGCCCGGGACTAGCGGGGCCGGGGGTAAACAATGAGCAGTTCTTC CASSLGPGLAGPGVNNEQFF
TRBJ2-3 few TRBV29-1 TRBD1 TGCAGCGTGGTGTGGGACAGTACAGATACGCAGTATTTT CSVVWDSTDTQYF
TRBJ2-3 NA TRBV10-1 TRBD1 TGCGCCAGCAGTGAGGACAGGGGCACAGATACGCAGTATTTT CASSEDRGTDTQYF
TRBJ1-2 few TRBV3-2 NA TGTGCCAGCAGCCCGGGGACAGCGCAATCTTATGGCTACACCTTC CASSPGTAQSYGYTF
TRBJ1-5 many TRBV5-1 NA TGCGCCAGCAGCTTGGAAGGATATCAGCCCCAGCATTTT CASSLEGYQPQHF
TRBJ1-1 few TRBV15 TRBD1 TGTGCCACCGACCCGGGACAGGAGGCCACTGAAGCTTTCTTT CATDPGQEATEAFF
TRBJ1-1 NA TRBV28 TRBD1 TGTGCCAGCAGTTGGGGGACAGGGGAGTACACTGAAGCTTTCTTT CASSWGTGEYTEAFF
TRBJ1-6 NA TRBV7-2 TRBD1 TGTGCCAGCAGCCCTACGACAGGGGAGCACTCACCCCTCCACTTT CASSPTTGEHSPLHF
TRBJ2-5 NA TRBV5-1 TRBD2 TGCGCCAGCAGCTTTGGGCGTCGGGGGGGAGAGACCCAGTACTTC CASSFGRRGGETQYF
TRBJ2-5 few TRBV4-1 NA TGCGCCAGCAGCCAAGATCGATCAGCTAAAGAGACCCAGTACTTC CASSQDRSAKETQYF
TRBJ2-3 NA TRBV6-1 TRBD1 TGTGCCAGCAGCTTAAACCCGGGACAGGGGTCAGATACGCAGTATTTT CASSLNPGQGSDTQYF
TRBJ2-3 NA TRBV11-2 TRBD1 TGTGCCAGCAGCCTAGGACAGGGAACGCAGTATTTT CASSLGQGTQYF
TRBJ1-5 few TRBV19 NA TGTGCCAGTAACCGTCGGGGGAATCAGCCCCAGCATTTT CASNRRGNQPQHF
TRBJ1-1 NA TRBV5-5 NA TGTGCCAGCAGCTTGGTGACACCGATTGAGGCTTTCTTT CASSLVTPIEAFF
TRBJ2-3 NA TRBV10-3 TRBD1 TGTGCCATCAGTGACCAGGGACAGGCAGATACGCAGTATTTT CAISDQGQADTQYF
TRBJ2-1 NA TRBV7-2 TRBD1 TGTGCCAGCAGCTTAGGAGGGCAGGGGGTGATAGGTGAGCAGTTCTTC CASSLGGQGVIGEQFF
TRBJ2-1 few TRBV6-6 NA TGTGCCAGCAGTTACTTGGGGGGGGCTGAGCAGTTCTTC CASSYLGGAEQFF
TRBJ2-2 NA TRBV9 TRBD1 TGTGCCAGCAGCGACCCCGGACAGGGAGGCACCGGGGAGCTGTTTTTT CASSDPGQGGTGELFF
TRBJ2-7 few TRBV29-1 NA TGCAGCGTTGCACCTCGGAGCTCCTACGAGCAGTACTTC CSVAPRSSYEQYF
TRBJ2-5 few TRBV7-8 TRBD2 TGTGCCAGCAGCTTAGTATCCGGTCTAGCGGGCCGGGAGACCCAGTACTTC CASSLVSGLAGRETQYF
TRBJ2-5 NA TRBV12-5 TRBD2 TGTGCTAGTGGTTTGGAGAAACTAGCGGGGGATGCGACCCAGTACTTC CASGLEKLAGDATQYF
TRBJ1-2 NA TRBV4-1 NA TGCGCCAGCAGCCGTCCCCGGGGTGGGTATGGCTACACCTTC CASSRPRGGYGYTF
TRBJ2-1 NA TRBV11-2 NA TGTGCCAGCAGCTTAGCCGTGAATGAGCAGTTCTTC CASSLAVNEQFF
TRBJ2-2 few TRBV7-9 NA TGTGCCAGCAGTTTACACCGAATCTACACCGGGGAGCTGTTTTTT CASSLHRIYTGELFF
TRBJ2-1 NA TRBV7-9 NA TGTGCCAGCAGCTTAGGGGGGGTAGCTGAGCAGTTCTTC CASSLGGVAEQFF
TRBJ2-3 NA TRBV6-6 NA TGTGCCAGCACCAACGGGGTAGCGAGCTTCACAGATACGCAGTATTTT CASTNGVASFTDTQYF
TRBJ1-1 NA TRBV6-5 NA TGTGCCAGCAACGGGGGGGAGCATGAAGCTTTCTTT CASNGGEHEAFF
TRBJ2-7 NA TRBV10-3 NA TGTGCCATCAGTGAGTCATTGGCAGGGGTGGCCTACGAGCAGTACTTC CAISESLAGVAYEQYF
TRBJ1-5 NA TRBV3-1 TRBD1 TGTGCCAGCAGCCCCCGGACAGGATTCAATCAGCCCCAGCATTTT CASSPRTGFNQPQHF
TRBJ1-6 few TRBV5-1 NA TGCGCCAGCAGCTCCCGGGACACTTTCTCGCCCCTCCACTTT CASSSRDTFSPLHF
TRBJ2-1 NA TRBV4-2 TRBD2 TGTGCCGCCGGACTAGCGGGGGGCCTCCGCGATGAGCAGTTCTTC CAAGLAGGLRDEQFF
TRBJ2-5 NA TRBV5-1 NA TGCGCCAGCAGTTTTCGACAGCCCCAAGAGACCCAGTACTTC CASSFRQPQETQYF
TRBJ1-6 many TRBV7-2 NA TGTGCCAGCAGCTTAAGATGGCAAGGATTGTGGCCCCTCCACTTT CASSLRWQGLWPLHF
TRBJ2-3 few TRBV12-3/TRBV12-4 NA TGTGCCAGCAGCCCAAGCCGGGTTCGCACAGATACGCAGTATTTT CASSPSRVRTDTQYF
TRBJ2-1 NA TRBV12-3/TRBV12-4 TRBD2 TGTGCCAGCAGTCTAGCGGGGGGGCTTCACAATGAGCAGTTCTTC CASSLAGGLHNEQFF
TRBJ1-1 few TRBV29-1 NA TGCAGCGTGGCGGACCTGGACGGGGGTAATGGAGCTTTCTTT CSVADLDGGNGAFF